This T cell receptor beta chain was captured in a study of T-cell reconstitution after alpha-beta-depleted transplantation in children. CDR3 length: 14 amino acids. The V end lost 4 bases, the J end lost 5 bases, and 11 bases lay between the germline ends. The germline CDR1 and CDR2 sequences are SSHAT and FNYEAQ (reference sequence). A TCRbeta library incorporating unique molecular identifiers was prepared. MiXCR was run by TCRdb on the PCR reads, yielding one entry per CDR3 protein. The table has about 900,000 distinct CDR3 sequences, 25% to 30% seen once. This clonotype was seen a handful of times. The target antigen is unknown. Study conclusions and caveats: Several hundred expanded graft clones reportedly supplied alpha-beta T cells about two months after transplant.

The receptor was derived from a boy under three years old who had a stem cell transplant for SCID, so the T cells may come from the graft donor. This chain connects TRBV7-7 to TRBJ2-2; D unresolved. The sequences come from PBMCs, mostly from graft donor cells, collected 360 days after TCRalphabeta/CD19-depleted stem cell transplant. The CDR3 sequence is CASSSLMGTGELFF. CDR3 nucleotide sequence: TGTGCCAGCAGCTCATTGATGGGTACCGGGGAGCTGTTTTTT.